Shown below are 32 T cell receptor beta chains from a single sample sequenced in a study of T cell responses to AZD1222 COVID-19 vaccine. Using immunoSEQ multiplex PCR, the repertoire was profiled, and TCRdb retains in-frame clones only, with some absent. The profile shows around 60,000 clones, 75% to 95% of them singletons. This specimen was peripheral blood, taken 28 days after the second dose of the MenACWY control vaccine. All receptors derive from an adult who received the MenACWY meningococcal vaccine as a control.

The chain couples TRBV30 to TRBJ2-7; TRBD2 aligns across 10 bases. The CDR3 consists of 15 residues. Germline CDR1 reads GTSNPN; CDR2 reads SVGIG (reference sequence). Unmatched junction bases numbered 8, after V lost 2 bases and J lost 4 bases. CDR3 protein: CAWSLPGAGGYEQYF. CDR3 bases: TGTGCCTGGAGTCTCCCCGGAGCGGGAGGGTACGAGCAGTACTTC.

This clone was seen a handful of times. The V and J genes are TRBV18 and TRBJ1-2; D possibly corresponds to TRBD1 (5 bases). V lost 3 bases to trimming and J lost 7 bases, with 15 bases between them. CDR1 and CDR2 from the germline V gene are KGHSH and LQKENI. This CDR3 contains 14 residues. The CDR3: CASSPDRGAGGYTF. The CDR3 bases are TGTGCCAGCTCACCGGATAGGGGTGCAGGTGGCTACACCTTC.

This clone came up a few times. V usage is TRBV9 and J usage is TRBJ2-2; either TRBD1 or TRBD2 may fit D (5 bases each). This CDR3 contains 16 residues. The V gene's germline CDR1 is SGDLS and CDR2 YYNGEE. V was clipped by 0 bases and J by 4 bases, with 13 bases between them. CDR3 sequence reads: CASSVGGGAGTGELFF. The CDR3 nucleotides read TGTGCCAGCAGCGTAGGTGGTGGGGCGGGCACCGGGGAGCTGTTTTTT. Complete variable domain (other parts from reference TRBV9 and TRBJ2-2): DSGVTQTPKHLITATGQRVTLRCSPRSGDLSVYWYQQSLDQGLQFLIQYYNGEERAKGNILERFSAQQFPDLHSELNLSSLELGDSALYFCASSVGGGAGTGELFFGEGSRLTVL.

The genes are TRBV6-2 or TRBV6-3 and TRBJ1-1, with TRBD1 as a possible D gene (5 bases). The CDR3 has 17 amino acids. Trimming removed 5 bases at V and 0 bases at J, with 19 bases between. Germline loops: CDR1 MNHEY, CDR2 SVGEGT. The CDR3 here is CASSLAMGQYMNTEAFF. Written as DNA, the CDR3 is TGTGCCAGCAGTCTGGCTATGGGGCAGTACATGAACACTGAAGCTTTCTTT.

This chain joins TRBV25-1 and TRBJ2-5, with TRBD1 identical over 7 bases. The CDR3 contains 15 residues. Trimming at V came to 5 bases and at J to 0 bases, leaving 6 bases not matched to a gene. Germline-derived CDR1 and CDR2 are MGHDK and SYGVNS. For the CDR3, the DNA is TGTGCCAGCAGTCTATACAGGGGTAACCAAGAGACCCAGTACTTC. It encodes CASSLYRGNQETQYF.

The chain has TRBV29-1 and TRBJ1-4, with TRBD1 as a possible D gene (6 bases). CDR3 length equals 13 residues. Per the germline V gene, CDR1 is SQVTM and CDR2 is ANQGSEA. Trimming pared 2 bases from V and 8 bases from J, leaving 12 bases between. Here the CDR3 DNA reads TGCAGCGTTGAAACGCAGGGGAGAGAAAAACTGTTTTTT. The encoded protein is CSVETQGREKLFF.

This rearrangement joins TRBV6-5 to TRBJ2-1; TRBD2 is a possible D gene (6 bases). Germline loops: CDR1 MNHEY, CDR2 SVGAGI. V gave up 2 bases and J gave up 7 bases, with 9 bases separating them. The CDR3 has 13 residues. DNA of the CDR3: TGTGCCAGCAGTTACCTCCTAGCGAATGAGCAGTTCTTC. Translated, it gives CASSYLLANEQFF.

This chain uses TRBV19 with TRBJ2-7; 7 positions agree with TRBD2. Unmatched junction bases numbered 5, after V lost 6 bases and J lost 0 bases. This CDR3 is 14 amino acids long. From germline, CDR1 is LNHDA and CDR2 SQIVND (reference sequence). Here the CDR3 reads CASRGRESSYEQYF. CDR3 coding DNA: TGTGCCAGTAGGGGGAGGGAAAGCTCCTACGAGCAGTACTTC.

Comments on this clone: At one boundary the junction diverges from the germline segment, which might be a read error. The rearrangement joins TRBV18 to TRBJ2-1, with D perhaps matching TRBD1 (5 bases). In germline, CDR1 is KGHSH, CDR2 LQKENI. This CDR3 contains 17 residues. The CDR3 nucleotides are TGTGCCAGCTCACCCCGTTCCAGGACACTCTCCGACAATGAGCAGTTCTTC. Translating gives CASSPRSRTLSDNEQFF.

The V and J genes are TRBV30 and TRBJ1-1; D unclear. CDR1 is GTSNPN, CDR2 SVGIG, per germline (reference sequence). Trimming pared 3 bases from V and 4 bases from J, leaving 9 bases between. The CDR3 consists of 12 residues. CDR3 sequence: CAWSSIGTEAFF. Here the CDR3 DNA reads TGTGCCTGGAGCAGCATCGGCACTGAAGCTTTCTTT.

The rearrangement links TRBV6-5 to TRBJ2-7; the match to TRBD2 covers 7 bases. Trimming at V came to 6 bases and at J to 2 bases, leaving 7 bases not matched to a gene. This CDR3 region has 14 residues. In germline, CDR1 is MNHEY, CDR2 SVGAGI. The CDR3 DNA sequence: TGTGCCAGCAGCCGAGCGGGACCTACCTACGAGCAGTACTTC. It is translated as CASSRAGPTYEQYF.

The rearrangement uses TRBV5-1 and TRBJ1-3; 10 nucleotides line up with TRBD1. Germline CDR1 and CDR2: SGHRS and YFSETQ. This CDR3 is built from 18 residues. V shed 3 bases, J shed 1 base, and the junction held 10 bases outside the gene matches. The CDR3 reads CASSSGQGVPSSGNTIYF. The CDR3 coding sequence is TGCGCCAGCAGCTCTGGACAGGGGGTCCCAAGTTCTGGAAACACCATATATTTT. Filled out from reference TRBV5-1 and TRBJ1-3, the complete variable domain reads KAGVTQTPRYLIKTRGQQVTLSCSPISGHRSVSWYQQTPGQGLQFLFEYFSETQRNKGNFPGRFSGRQFSNSRSEMNVSTLELGDSALYLCASSSGQGVPSSGNTIYFGEGSWLTVV.

The chain recombines TRBV7-8 with TRBJ1-4; D remains unclear. Trimming took off 5 bases at V and 8 bases at J, with 9 bases between the two ends. Germline V CDR1 and CDR2: SGHVS, FQNEAQ. The CDR3 consists of 12 residues. The CDR3 reads CASSQSSEKLFF. The CDR3 bases are TGTGCCAGCAGCCAGTCGTCCGAAAAACTGTTTTTT. Supplemented by reference TRBV7-8 and TRBJ1-4, the full variable domain reads GAGVSQSPRYKVAKRGQDVALRCDPISGHVSLFWYQQALGQGPEFLTYFQNEAQLDKSGLPSDRFFAERPEGSVSTLKIQRTQQEDSAVYLCASSQSSEKLFFGSGTQLSVL.

The genes are TRBV19 and TRBJ1-6, with D possibly TRBD1 on 5 matching bases. Trimming removed 10 bases from V and 8 bases from J, with 12 bases in between. The CDR3 covers 12 residues. The V gene's germline CDR1 is LNHDA and CDR2 SQIVND (reference sequence). The CDR3: CATDGGYSPLHF. DNA of the CDR3: TGTGCCACGGACGGGGGATATTCACCCCTCCACTTT.

The chain is built from TRBV12-3 or TRBV12-4 and TRBJ1-1, with a tentative D call TRBD1 (5 bases). Deletions cut 6 bases from V and 5 bases from J, with 13 bases between. The CDR3 has 13 amino acids. In nucleotides, the CDR3 is TGTGCCAGCAGCAGGGCAGGAGGAACTGAAGCTTTCTTT. Residues: CASSRAGGTEAFF.

This chain joins TRBV30 and TRBJ1-2; 7 bases are a match to TRBD1. The CDR3 is 15 residues long. Trimming at V came to 4 bases and at J to 4 bases, leaving 12 bases not matched to a gene. Germline V gene data show CDR1 as GTSNPN and CDR2 as SVGIG (reference sequence). In DNA form, the CDR3 reads TGTGCCTGGATTCGTCGGACAGGTGAATTCTATGGCTACACCTTC. Its protein is CAWIRRTGEFYGYTF.

The chain combines TRBV5-8 with TRBJ1-4, with 10 bases identical to TRBD1. The length of the CDR3 is 15 residues. CDR1 is SGHTS and CDR2 is YDEGEE in the germline V gene. V gave up 0 bases and J gave up 6 bases; unmatched junction bases: 2. In DNA, the CDR3 is TGTGCCAGCAGCTTGGGACAGGGGGCTTATGAAAAACTGTTTTTT. It encodes CASSLGQGAYEKLFF.

With regard to this clone: Other nucleotide sequences in the sample specify the same CDR3. The chain couples TRBV11-2 to TRBJ1-2; a weak D match, TRBD1 (5 bases). The V end lost 7 bases, the J end lost 2 bases, and 8 bases lay between the germline ends. CDR1 and CDR2 (germline): SGHAT, FQNNGV. This CDR3 spans 12 amino acids. CDR3 in amino acids: CASKGANYGYTF. CDR3 nucleotide sequence: TGTGCCAGCAAAGGGGCAAACTATGGCTACACCTTC.

V gene TRBV2 combines with J gene TRBJ2-7; TRBD2 might be the D (6 bases). Trimming stripped 8 bases from V and 6 bases from J, with 23 bases between. The germline V gene encodes CDR1 SNHLY and CDR2 FYNNEI. The CDR3 extends over 15 amino acids. CDR3 residues: CASQVARLGGSEQYF. CDR3 DNA: TGTGCCAGCCAGGTGGCCCGGTTGGGAGGTTCCGAGCAGTACTTC.

The gene calls are TRBV27 and TRBJ1-3, with D possibly matching TRBD1 (5 bases). Trimming removed 4 bases at V and 6 bases at J, with 16 bases between. The CDR3 totals 15 residues. CDR1 MNHEY and CDR2 SMNVEV come from the germline V gene (reference sequence). CDR3 coding DNA: TGTGCCAGCAGTTCGCGGGACCCCACCCAAAACACCATATATTTT. Amino acids: CASSSRDPTQNTIYF.

The genes are TRBV28 and TRBJ1-4; D may be TRBD1 (5 bases). Germline values: CDR1 MDHEN, CDR2 SYDVKM. The V gene lost 10 bases and the J gene lost 3 bases, with 12 bases spanning the gap. The CDR3 consists of 13 residues. CDR3 residues: CAIGGAPNEKLFF. CDR3 nucleotides: TGTGCCATAGGAGGGGCTCCTAATGAAAAACTGTTTTTT. The full variable domain, its missing parts supplied by reference TRBV28 and TRBJ1-4, is DVKVTQSSRYLVKRTGEKVFLECVQDMDHENMFWYRQDPGLGLRLIYFSYDVKMKEKGDIPEGYSVSREKKERFSLILESASTNQTSMYLCAIGGAPNEKLFFGSGTQLSVL.

CDR3 nucleotide sequence: TGTGCCAGCAGAAAAACTAGCGGAATCTCCTACAATGAGCAGTTCTTC. Translated, it gives CASRKTSGISYNEQFF. The V gene is TRBV27, the J gene TRBJ2-1; 8 positions match TRBD2. The germline V gene encodes CDR1 MNHEY and CDR2 SMNVEV (reference sequence). V shed 6 bases, J shed 0 bases, and the junction held 7 bases outside the gene matches. This CDR3 region has 16 residues.

The chain uses TRBV2 and TRBJ1-5, with a tentative D call TRBD1 (5 bases). CDR3 length: 13 amino acids. Germline CDR1 reads SNHLY; CDR2 reads FYNNEI. V lost 4 bases to trimming and J lost 7 bases, with 11 bases between them. The CDR3 protein is CASSVRGDQPQHF. CDR3 nucleotides: TGTGCCAGCAGTGTAAGGGGCGACCAGCCCCAGCATTTT.

The V call is TRBV11-2, the J call TRBJ1-2; no reliable D call. Between the trimmed V and J ends, which lost 4 bases and 4 bases, there was a span of 10 bases. Germline CDR1 reads SGHAT; CDR2 reads FQNNGV. This CDR3 comprises 13 residues. CDR3 protein: CASSSRTVYGYTF. For the CDR3, the DNA is TGTGCCAGCAGCTCTCGGACGGTCTATGGCTACACCTTC.

Concerning this clone: An end of the junction does not agree with germline; a read error may underlie this. The CDR3 DNA follows: TGTGCCGCCAGTGGGGGCGAGACAGGGTCGCTAACCTTC. Translating it yields CAASGGETGSLTF. The genes are TRBV24-1 and TRBJ1-2, with 7 bases fitting TRBD1. The germline V gene encodes CDR1 KGHDR and CDR2 SFDVKD. The CDR3 has 13 amino acids.

This rearrangement joins TRBV5-3 to TRBJ1-4; a possible D gene is TRBD1 (5 bases). TRBV5-3 is assigned to the ORF class and has an uncertain function. CDR3 length: 17 amino acids. V lost 7 bases to trimming and J lost 0 bases, with 19 bases between them. CDR3 protein: CAREVGGRWATNEKLFF. In nucleotides, the CDR3 is TGTGCCAGAGAAGTTGGGGGACGGTGGGCAACTAATGAAAAACTGTTTTTT.

V usage is TRBV3-1 (or the pseudogene TRBV3-2) and J usage is TRBJ2-1, with D unresolved. Germline values: CDR1 LGHDT, CDR2 YNNKEL (reference sequence). V shed 0 bases and J shed 10 bases, with 7 bases lying between them. There are 12 residues in the CDR3. This CDR3 is CASSQESMEQFF. Here the CDR3 DNA reads TGTGCCAGCAGCCAAGAAAGCATGGAGCAGTTCTTC.

The J gene is TRBJ2-7, the V gene TRBV20-1; 8 positions match TRBD1. The V segment lost 7 bases and the J segment 5 bases; nucleotides outside the gene matches: 4. The CDR3 is made up of 11 amino acids. Germline lookup yields CDR1 DFQATT and CDR2 SNEGSKA (reference sequence). Written as DNA, the CDR3 is TGCAGTGTGAGACAGGGGAACGAGCAGTACTTC. It is translated as CSVRQGNEQYF.

The chain uses TRBV29-1 and TRBJ2-7, with D tentatively TRBD1 (5 bases). Trimming pared 5 bases from V and 3 bases from J, leaving 8 bases between. There are 11 residues in the CDR3. Germline loops: CDR1 SQVTM, CDR2 ANQGSEA. The chain's CDR3 is CSVSRDYEQYF. DNA of the CDR3: TGCAGCGTTTCCAGGGACTACGAGCAGTACTTC.

The chain uses TRBV30 and TRBJ1-5, with D possibly TRBD1 on 5 matching bases. Trimming took off 4 bases at V and 7 bases at J, with 11 bases between the two ends. This CDR3 contains 12 residues. The germline gives CDR1 GTSNPN, CDR2 SVGIG (reference sequence). The CDR3 spells CAWNLGLQPQHF. As DNA, the CDR3 is TGTGCCTGGAACCTGGGACTCCAGCCCCAGCATTTT. The whole variable domain, filled in from reference TRBV30 and TRBJ1-5, reads SQTIHQWPATLVQPVGSPLSLECTVEGTSNPNLYWYRQAAGRGLQLLFYSVGIGQISSEVPQNLSASRPQDRQFILSSKKLLLSDSGFYLCAWNLGLQPQHFGDGTRLSIL.

The chain links TRBV3-1 (or the pseudogene TRBV3-2) to TRBJ2-6; perhaps TRBD2 as D (5 bases). The V end lost 2 bases, the J end lost 4 bases, and 6 bases lay between the germline ends. This CDR3 is 14 amino acids long. Germline V gene lookup returns CDR1 LGHDT and CDR2 YNNKEL (reference sequence). CDR3 residues: CASSQREGANVLTF. The DNA for the CDR3 is TGTGCCAGCAGCCAAAGGGAGGGGGCCAACGTCCTGACTTTC.

This clone was detected a few times. V usage is TRBV10-3 and J usage is TRBJ1-1; no reliable D call. Trimming took off 6 bases at V and 0 bases at J, with 11 bases between the two ends. This CDR3 has 14 residues. Germline-derived CDR1 and CDR2 are ENHRY and SYGVKD. CDR3 DNA: TGTGCCATCAGCCGGTCGGGCGTGAACACTGAAGCTTTCTTT. This encodes CAISRSGVNTEAFF.